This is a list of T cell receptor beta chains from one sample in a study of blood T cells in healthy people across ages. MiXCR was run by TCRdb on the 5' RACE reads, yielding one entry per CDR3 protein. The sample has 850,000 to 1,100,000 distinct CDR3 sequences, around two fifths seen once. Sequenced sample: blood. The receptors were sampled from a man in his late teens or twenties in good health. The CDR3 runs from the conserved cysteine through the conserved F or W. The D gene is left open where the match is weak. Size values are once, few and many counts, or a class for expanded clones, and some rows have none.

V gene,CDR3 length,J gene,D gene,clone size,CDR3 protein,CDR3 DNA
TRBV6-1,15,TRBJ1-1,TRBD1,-,CASSWDRDKGTEAFF,TGTGCCAGCAGCTGGGACAGGGACAAAGGCACTGAAGCTTTCTTT
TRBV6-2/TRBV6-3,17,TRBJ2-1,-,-,CASSYSQSGGKNDEQFF,TGTGCCAGCAGTTACTCCCAATCCGGGGGCAAGAATGATGAGCAGTTCTTC
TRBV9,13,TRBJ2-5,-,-,CASSVRTGETQYF,TGTGCCAGCAGCGTACGGACCGGGGAGACCCAGTACTTC
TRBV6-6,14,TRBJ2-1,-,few,CASSYSISGTEQFF,TGTGCCAGCAGTTACTCGATTTCAGGGACTGAGCAGTTCTTC
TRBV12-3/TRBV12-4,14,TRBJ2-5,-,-,CASSFEQVQETQYF,TGTGCCAGCAGTTTCGAACAGGTCCAAGAGACCCAGTACTTC
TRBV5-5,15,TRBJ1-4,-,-,CASSSEGWANEKLFF,TGTGCCAGCAGCTCTGAGGGATGGGCTAATGAAAAACTGTTTTTT
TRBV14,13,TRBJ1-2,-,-,CASSLLSGNGYTF,TGTGCCAGCAGCCTTCTCTCGGGGAATGGCTACACCTTC
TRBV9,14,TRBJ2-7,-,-,CASSFGQNPYEQYF,TGTGCCAGCAGTTTCGGACAGAACCCCTACGAGCAGTACTTC
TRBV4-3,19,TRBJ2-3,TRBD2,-,CASSQDPPGAGGLADTQYF,TGCGCCAGCAGCCAAGATCCTCCGGGAGCGGGAGGTTTGGCGGATACGCAGTATTTT
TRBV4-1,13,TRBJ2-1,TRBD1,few,CASSPGQRNEQFF,TGCGCCAGCAGCCCGGGACAGCGCAATGAGCAGTTCTTC
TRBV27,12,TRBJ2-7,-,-,CASWSSTYEQYF,TGTGCCAGCTGGAGCTCCACCTACGAGCAGTACTTC
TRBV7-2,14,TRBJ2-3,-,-,CASSPSRVQDTQYF,TGTGCCAGCAGCCCGAGCCGGGTACAAGATACGCAGTATTTT
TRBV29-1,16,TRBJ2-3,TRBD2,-,CSVEVTGGVSTDTQYF,TGCAGCGTTGAAGTCACGGGGGGAGTGAGCACAGATACGCAGTATTTT
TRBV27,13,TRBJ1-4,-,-,CASRRMVDEKLFF,TGTGCCAGCAGACGGATGGTGGATGAAAAACTGTTTTTT
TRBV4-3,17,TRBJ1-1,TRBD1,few,CASSQEVNDRGLAEAFF,TGCGCCAGCAGCCAGGAGGTGAACGACAGGGGTCTCGCTGAAGCTTTCTTT
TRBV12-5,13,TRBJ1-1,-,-,CASEVGGGTEAFF,TGTGCTAGTGAGGTTGGAGGGGGCACTGAAGCTTTCTTT
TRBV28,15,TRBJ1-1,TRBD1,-,CASGPPGQGSTEAFF,TGTGCCAGCGGTCCCCCCGGACAGGGGAGTACTGAAGCTTTCTTT
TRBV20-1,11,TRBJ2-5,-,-,CSAQRWETQYF,TGCAGTGCTCAGAGATGGGAGACCCAGTACTTC
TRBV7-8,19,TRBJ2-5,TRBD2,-,CASSLQLAGALTSYNEQYF,TGTGCCAGCAGCTTACAACTAGCGGGGGCCCTAACCTCCTACAATGAGCAGTACTTC
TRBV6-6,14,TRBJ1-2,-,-,CASSSTDTSYGYTF,TGTGCCAGCAGTTCGACAGACACCTCCTATGGCTACACCTTC
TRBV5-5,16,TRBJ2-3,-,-,CASSARFGTPTDTQYF,TGTGCCAGCAGCGCACGATTCGGGACACCCACAGATACGCAGTATTTT
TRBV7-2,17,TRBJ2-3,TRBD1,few,CASSPRRQGAISDTQYF,TGTGCCAGCAGCCCCCGGAGGCAGGGGGCGATCTCAGATACGCAGTATTTT
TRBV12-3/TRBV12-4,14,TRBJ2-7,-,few,CASSLSAAGYEQYF,TGTGCCAGCAGTTTATCAGCAGCGGGCTACGAGCAGTACTTC
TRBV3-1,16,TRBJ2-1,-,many,CASSQGRIWPRNEQFF,TGTGCCAGCAGCCAAGGTCGGATCTGGCCCCGCAATGAGCAGTTCTTC
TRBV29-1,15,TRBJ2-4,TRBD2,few,CSVEDCGGAKNIQYF,TGCAGCGTTGAAGATTGCGGGGGGGCCAAAAACATTCAGTACTTC
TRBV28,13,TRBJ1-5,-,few,CATLDPSNQPQHF,TGTGCCACCCTAGACCCTAGCAATCAGCCCCAGCATTTT
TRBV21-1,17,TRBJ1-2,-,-,CASSKALGGRRDYGYTF,TGTGCCAGCAGCAAAGCGCTGGGGGGGCGTAGAGACTATGGCTACACCTTC
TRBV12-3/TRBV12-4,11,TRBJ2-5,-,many,CASSLYDSQYF,TGTGCCAGCAGTTTATATGACAGCCAGTACTTC
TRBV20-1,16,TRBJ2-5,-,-,CSAKNPGQGGGNEQYF,TGCAGTGCTAAGAATCCAGGGCAGGGTGGGGGCAATGAGCAGTACTTC
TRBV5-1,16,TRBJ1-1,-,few,CASSLDSGYEMTEAFF,TGCGCCAGCAGCTTGGATTCCGGATACGAGATGACTGAAGCTTTCTTT
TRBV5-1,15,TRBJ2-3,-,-,CASRPREGDTDTQYF,TGCGCCAGCAGGCCTAGGGAGGGGGATACAGATACGCAGTATTTT
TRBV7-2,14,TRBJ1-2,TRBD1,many,CASSDRTGRGGYTF,TGTGCCAGCAGCGACCGGACAGGGAGGGGTGGCTACACCTTC
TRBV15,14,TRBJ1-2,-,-,CATSRDVGFYGYTF,TGTGCCACCAGCAGAGACGTAGGGTTCTATGGCTACACCTTC
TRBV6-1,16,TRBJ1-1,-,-,CASSISSGPGRTEAFF,TGTGCCAGCAGTATATCAAGTGGGCCGGGCAGGACTGAAGCTTTCTTT
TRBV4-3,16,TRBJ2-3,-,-,CASSQGTGKRPDTQYF,TGCGCCAGCAGCCAAGGTACAGGGAAAAGGCCAGATACGCAGTATTTT
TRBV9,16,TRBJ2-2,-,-,CASSVAMASDTGELFF,TGTGCCAGCAGCGTAGCGATGGCTAGCGACACCGGGGAGCTGTTTTTT
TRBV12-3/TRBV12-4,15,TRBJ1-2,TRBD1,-,CASSLGTGGVYGYTF,TGTGCCAGCAGTCTCGGGACAGGGGGCGTCTATGGCTACACCTTC
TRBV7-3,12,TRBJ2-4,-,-,CASSFPGNIQYF,TGTGCCAGCAGCTTCCCAGGGAACATTCAGTACTTC
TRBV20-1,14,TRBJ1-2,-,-,CSARDLMGAHGYTF,TGCAGTGCTAGAGATCTAATGGGGGCCCATGGCTACACCTTC
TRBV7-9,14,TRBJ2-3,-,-,CASSLAEGRDTQYF,TGTGCCAGCAGCTTGGCTGAGGGTCGAGATACGCAGTATTTT
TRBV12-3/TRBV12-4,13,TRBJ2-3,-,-,CASGGAYTDTQYF,TGTGCCAGCGGTGGGGCCTACACAGATACGCAGTATTTT
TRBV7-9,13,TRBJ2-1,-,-,CASSLEIHNEQFF,TGTGCCAGCAGCTTGGAAATCCACAATGAGCAGTTCTTC
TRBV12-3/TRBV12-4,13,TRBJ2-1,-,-,CASSLGVWETQFF,TGTGCCAGCAGTTTAGGGGTGTGGGAGACCCAGTTCTTC